This TCR beta chain was obtained from a study of T cells after yellow fever vaccination. V shed 4 bases and J shed 2 bases, with 19 bases lying between them. The CDR3 consists of 16 residues. Germline loops: CDR1 SGHKS, CDR2 YYEKEE (reference sequence). General observations from the study: Contamination of FACS-sorted repertoires by abundant clonotypes from the bulk population could occur. The study re-detected most primary-vaccination clones after the booster (about 95% CD4, roughly 88% CD8). The secondary T-cell response peaked on day 5, not day 15, but was weaker.

As TCR cDNA was made by 5'RACE template switching, a universal primer site and UMIs were added. TCRdb used MiXCR to reprocess the 5' RACE reads, holding one entry per CDR3 protein. Among more than 300,000 distinct CDR3 sequences listed, roughly 4.3% were seen once. In this sample, this clonotype turned up many times. The antigen remains unidentified. Sequencing was performed on PBMCs, taken 15 days after the yellow fever booster vaccination. The source of this sequence is a man between 18 and 35 years old who received the YFV17D yellow fever vaccine. V is TRBV5-5 and J is TRBJ2-7; D possibly matches TRBD1 or TRBD2 (7 bases each). The CDR3 sequence: CASSGGGGRLTYEQYF. CDR3 sequence (DNA): TGTGCCAGCAGCGGGGGAGGGGGCCGCTTGACCTACGAGCAGTACTTC.